Shown below are 9 T cell receptor beta chains from a single sample sequenced in a study of Ad26.COV2.S vaccination and SARS-CoV-2 variants. Treatment denoted: 15 to 20 received Ad26.COV2.S at low or high dose, single or two shots; 5 received placebo; per-sample allocation not given. Collection of the samples took place on day 63 after the first injection of vaccine or placebo. TCRdb keeps only in-frame clones here, not all; method: immunoSEQ multiplex PCR. The sample holds hundreds of thousands of clones, roughly 90% seen once. The specimen comprised peripheral blood, sampled in a trial of Ad26.COV2.S vaccine versus placebo. These receptors all come from a person aged 18 to 65 who received the Ad26.COV2.S COVID-19 vaccine or a placebo.

The rearrangement joins TRBV5-1 to TRBJ2-2; 9 bases agree with TRBD1. This CDR3 region has 16 residues. V lost 3 bases and J lost 0; bases outside the gene matches: 3. CDR1 SGHRS and CDR2 YFSETQ come from the germline V gene. CDR3 residues: CASSSGTGTNTGELFF. The CDR3 nucleotides read TGCGCCAGCAGCTCCGGGACAGGGACGAACACCGGGGAGCTGTTTTTT.

V and J are TRBV6-6 and TRBJ2-7; TRBD1 matches at 8 bases. Germline CDR1 MNHNY, CDR2 SVGAGI (reference sequence). V gave up 2 bases and J gave up 7 bases; unmatched junction bases: 10. The CDR3 is made up of 15 amino acids. The DNA for the CDR3 is TGTGCCAGCAGTTACACCGGGACAGGCCGTGGGGAGCAGTACTTC. The encoded protein is CASSYTGTGRGEQYF.

With respect to this clone: Germline is not matched at one junction end, which may reflect a read error. The J gene is TRBJ2-7, the V gene TRBV27, with 8 positions matching TRBD2. The CDR3 is made up of 13 amino acids. The germline gives CDR1 MNHEY, CDR2 SMNVEV (reference sequence). CDR3 region: CASGAGASISLGF. The CDR3 DNA is TGTGCCAGCGGAGCGGGAGCCTCTATTTCTCTAGGATTC.

The J gene is TRBJ1-1, the V gene TRBV29-1; TRBD1 matches at 8 bases. This CDR3 is built from 13 residues. Looked up from germline, CDR1 is SQVTM and CDR2 is ANQGSEA. With V trimmed by 7 bases and J by 6 bases, 10 bases remained unmatched. CDR3 in amino acids: CSGYRDRSSEAFF. CDR3 bases: TGCAGCGGTTACCGGGACAGGTCCTCTGAAGCTTTCTTT.

This clone has a single count. The rearrangement joins TRBV7-9 to TRBJ1-3, with a weak D call TRBD1 (6 bases). V lost 4 bases and J 4 bases, leaving 11 bases between the germline ends. Germline V gene sequence: CDR1 SEHNR, CDR2 FQNEAQ (reference sequence). CDR3 length: 14 residues. This CDR3 reads CASSSTGKGNTIYF. CDR3 in DNA: TGTGCCAGCAGCTCTACAGGGAAAGGAAACACCATATATTTT.

This clone was recorded a few times. The chain links TRBV11-1 to TRBJ2-7; no definite D call. This CDR3 contains 13 residues. V was cut by 2 bases and J by 0 bases, with 5 bases left in between. CDR1 SGHAT and CDR2 FQDESV come from the germline V gene (reference sequence). The CDR3, as DNA: TGTGCCAGCAGCTTACTGATCTCCTACGAGCAGTACTTC. Its protein is CASSLLISYEQYF.

This clone was seen once. The rearrangement uses TRBV19 and TRBJ2-5; D is unresolved. CDR3 length equals 14 residues. V was cut by 5 bases and J by 5 bases, with 15 bases left in between. CDR1 and CDR2 from the germline V gene are LNHDA and SQIVND (reference sequence). CDR3 sequence reads: CASSWQTAGETQYF. The CDR3 DNA follows: TGTGCCAGTAGTTGGCAGACTGCCGGGGAGACCCAGTACTTC.

The rearrangement links TRBV5-1 to TRBJ2-2; D not certain. V was cut by 4 bases and J by 2 bases, with 6 bases left in between. Germline V gene sequence: CDR1 SGHRS, CDR2 YFSETQ. The CDR3 extends over 13 amino acids. Here the CDR3 reads CASSMGNTGELFF. CDR3 DNA sequence: TGCGCCAGCAGCATGGGAAACACCGGGGAGCTGTTTTTT. The full variable domain, rest sourced from reference TRBV5-1 and TRBJ2-2, is KAGVTQTPRYLIKTRGQQVTLSCSPISGHRSVSWYQQTPGQGLQFLFEYFSETQRNKGNFPGRFSGRQFSNSRSEMNVSTLELGDSALYLCASSMGNTGELFFGEGSRLTVL.

The chain employs TRBV5-6 and TRBJ1-2; D is undetermined. Per germline, CDR1 SGHDT and CDR2 YYEEEE. The CDR3 extends over 12 amino acids. V lost 4 bases to trimming and J lost 4 bases, with 8 bases between them. CDR3 residues: CASSRSGYGYTF. The CDR3 nucleotides are TGTGCCAGCAGCCGGTCGGGCTATGGCTACACCTTC.